This is a list of T cell receptor beta chains from one sample in a study of blood T cell repertoires in COVID-19. The method was immunoSEQ multiplex PCR; TCRdb's version includes in-frame clones alone and lacks a portion of them. The sample has roughly 11,000 clones, approximately 82% seen once. Sequenced: peripheral blood. These receptor sequences come from a human donor in a cohort sampled during active COVID-19. The conserved cysteine and the conserved F or W are not part of the CDR3 here.

CDR3: SGFNSGQGTYEQY; V: TRBV29-1; J: TRBJ2-7; length: 13
CDR3: ASRDLGEGYGYT; V: TRBV11-2; J: TRBJ1-2; length: 12
CDR3: AWGSKSNQPQH; V: TRBV30; J: TRBJ1-5; length: 11
CDR3: ASSYSRDSTDTQY; V: TRBV6-5; J: TRBJ2-3; length: 13
CDR3: ASRAGTDGSYEQY; V: TRBV2; J: TRBJ2-7; length: 13
CDR3: ASSSPGDSVYTQY; V: TRBV7-2; J: TRBJ2-3; length: 13
CDR3: ASSPRDRTNTGELF; V: TRBV9; J: TRBJ2-2; length: 14
CDR3: ASRGQGVAGELF; V: TRBV2; J: TRBJ2-2; length: 12
CDR3: ASSPQAGVDWTGELF; V: TRBV13; J: TRBJ2-2; length: 15
CDR3: ASSERGPSGRTDTQY; V: TRBV6-1; J: TRBJ2-3; length: 15
CDR3: ASGDGQLNYGYT; V: TRBV7-3; J: TRBJ1-2; length: 12
CDR3: ASSRGTGGEGEAF; V: TRBV5-1; J: TRBJ1-1; length: 13
CDR3: ASSLGQPDNEQF; V: TRBV11-2; J: TRBJ2-1; length: 12
CDR3: ASSDRQGAAVGELF; V: TRBV6-1; J: TRBJ2-2; length: 14
CDR3: ASSANRGTFYEQY; V: TRBV19; J: TRBJ2-7; length: 13
CDR3: ASSTLEQGAEESF; V: TRBV28; J: TRBJ1-1; length: 13
CDR3: ASSLKRTGDYEQY; V: TRBV5-1; J: TRBJ2-7; length: 13
CDR3: ASGQGGGYNSPLH; V: TRBV5-8; J: TRBJ1-6; length: 13
CDR3: ASRLTSGKGGELF; V: TRBV6-5; J: TRBJ2-2; length: 13
CDR3: ASSWGGGTGELF; V: TRBV5-6; J: TRBJ2-2; length: 12
CDR3: AWSPTSGGYEQY; V: TRBV30; J: TRBJ2-7; length: 12
CDR3: ARSLSPGGDQPQH; V: TRBV5-1; J: TRBJ1-5; length: 13
CDR3: ASTVVYSNQPQH; V: TRBV28; J: TRBJ1-5; length: 12
CDR3: ASSPGTGGPYNEQF; V: TRBV5-1; J: TRBJ2-1; length: 14
CDR3: ASSVERGQGENIQY; V: TRBV19; J: TRBJ2-4; length: 14
CDR3: ASNSGRSSYEQY; V: TRBV19; J: TRBJ2-7; length: 12
CDR3: ASSPDTLNYGYT; V: TRBV7-9; J: TRBJ1-2; length: 12
CDR3: ASSYSQGRYNSPLH; V: TRBV6-5; J: TRBJ1-6; length: 14
CDR3: ASSIYESPLH; V: TRBV19; J: TRBJ1-6; length: 10
CDR3: ASSTLANYNEQF; V: TRBV5-1; J: TRBJ2-1; length: 12
CDR3: ASSQDLYYEQY; V: TRBV4-2; J: TRBJ2-7; length: 11
CDR3: ASSLGQGFAEKLF; V: TRBV7-2; J: TRBJ1-4; length: 13
CDR3: ASSLAVGVNTQY; V: TRBV5-1; J: TRBJ2-3; length: 12
CDR3: ASSSLGAGPSEYGYT; V: TRBV12-1; J: TRBJ1-2; length: 15
CDR3: ATQGLAEELF; V: TRBV24-1; J: TRBJ2-1; length: 10
CDR3: ASSPHRTGEDTQY; V: TRBV18; J: TRBJ2-3; length: 13
CDR3: ASSLGGGNTEAF; V: TRBV5-1; J: TRBJ1-1; length: 12
CDR3: ASSYSAGGSKEQY; V: TRBV6-5; J: TRBJ2-7; length: 13
CDR3: ASKTGGLNYGYT; V: TRBV7-2; J: TRBJ1-2; length: 12